Included here is one TCR beta chain sequence, with context. Its antigen remains unidentified. No base quality information exists; no much larger clone differs at one position. The record originates from a study of shared clonotypes between healthy human individuals (TCRdb year 2020). Broadly, across the study: The cohort comprised a couple of women and a few men aged 18 to 49 years. For each donor, CD4 naive and CD4 memory were each run on three plates, CD8 naive on two plates, and CD8 memory on one plate. To increase sequencing depth and limit assay-specific biases, different laboratories used diverse techniques to prepare libraries and sequence TCR repertoires. Between about 0.85 and 9.5 billion PBMCs per donor were obtained by leukapheresis. Blood TCR repertoires of a handful of healthy adults were deeply sequenced to estimate repertoire size and the extent of clonotype sharing between individuals.

Healthy HIV-negative adults with no recently reported acute infections or vaccinations were included as donors. Every donor was a Caucasian adult living in Nashville, Tennessee, USA. CD4+ T cells were enriched by magnetic negative selection; naive cells were then positively selected on CD45RA, and the negative fraction formed the memory subset. Blood was collected by leukapheresis, and PBMCs were isolated by Ficoll-Histopaque density gradient centrifugation and then cryopreserved in liquid nitrogen vapor phase. Analytical flow cytometry was used to check the purity and quantity of every magnetically sorted T cell population. Genomic DNA was isolated from each sorted fraction and quantified by UV absorbance on a Nanodrop 2000c. Using the deep immunoSEQ assay, multiplex PCR amplified TCR CDR3 regions from genomic DNA. Extracted genomic DNA from each cell subset was spread evenly across all wells of several immunoSEQ 96-well plates, with each plate serving as a replicate. For sorted subsets, about 220 ng of genomic DNA, equivalent to 25,000 to 35,000 T cell genomes, went into each replicate PCR. Purified libraries were measured with a Qubit 3.0 fluorometer, size-checked on a Bioanalyzer 2100, and measured again with the KAPA Library Quantification kit. A separate single-read 150-cycle Illumina NextSeq 550 flow cell was used to sequence each immunoSEQ 96-well plate. On the study's bioinformatics: The immunoSEQ output contained only junctional sequences without quality scores, so filtering could not match that applied to full-length reads. To assign V/J genes and CDR3, sequences were annotated against IMGT germline references using PyIR, a Python wrapper for IgBLAST v1.9. Reads were filtered out if the reads had weak V/J assignments (E-value above 1e-6), no CDR3, stop codons, out-of-frame junctions, or ambiguous translated residues. V3J clonotypes were defined as sequences sharing the same inferred V gene, J gene, and CDR3 amino acid sequence. To compute the percentage overlap between repertoires, the number of shared unique clonotypes was divided by the size of the smaller repertoire. RTK rarefaction, the Chao1 estimator, and Recon v2.1 estimates of unobserved clonotypes were used to assess repertoire richness. Generation probabilities for all TCRbeta clonotypes obtained by the gDNA method from a few donors were computed using OLGA. TCRdb limited this immuneACCESS table to in-frame rearrangements with V and J called. A share of clones is missing; checked studies link under half to unresolved V genes, and the rest is unexplained. V and J calls and clone size follow that table, whereas D and trimming were derived from the DNA. The sample table lists about 1.1 million clones, roughly 80% of them with a count of one. The biggest ten clones account for roughly 0.9% of the sample.

Here is what the overall study found, with its caveats: Compared with non-shared clonotypes, clonotypes shared by all four sorted-subset donors had higher generation probabilities. Sampling was restricted to blood, and TCR repertoires in tissues likely differ from the TCR repertoires found in blood. Rarefaction of sorted-subset datasets indicated incomplete sequencing despite the large sequencing depth. Across several donors, about 5% of naive CD4, approximately 3.6% of naive CD8, 2.3% of memory CD4, and 0.4% to 0.45% of memory CD8 clonotypes were shared. Because the study included a small number of donors, the genetic and exposure-history diversity represented was limited. Based on pairwise subsampling, the degree of clonotype sharing among donors was expected to be affected by sequencing depth. Naive subsets generally had larger estimated clonotype richness than memory subsets.

The origin of this receptor is a man younger than 35 in good health. Some clones in this sample may be carry-over from other donors' samples. Sequenced input: memory CD4+ T cells from PBMCs. The sample's cell subset or site label is to be understood as: CD45RA-negative fraction.

This receptor carries the CDR3 CASSPQGARNTEAFF. Read as DNA, the sequence is TGTGCCAGCAGCCCACAGGGGGCGCGGAACACTGAAGCTTTCTTT. Recombination joined TRBV7-6 with TRBJ1-1; TRBD1 fits 9 bases in the junction. The germline V and J ends show losses of 5 bases and 1 base respectively, and no gene match explains 5 bases of the junction. Looking up the germline V gene yields CDR1 SGHVS and CDR2 FNYEAQ. The CDR3 spans 15 residues, from the cysteine through the phenylalanine. The DNA shown is the 45-base CDR3, in frame from base 1.